This TCR beta chain stems from a study of shared clonotypes between healthy human individuals. Study at large: The study used three CD4 naive, three CD4 memory, two CD8 naive and one CD8 memory plate per donor.

CDR1 LGHNA and CDR2 YNFKEQ come from the germline V gene. The V end lost 0 bases, the J end lost 1 base, and 9 bases lay between the germline ends. The CDR3 spans 15 residues. A single count supports this clone. Authors' data handling: Owing to the provision of junction-only sequences devoid of quality scores by immunoSEQ, filtering differed. TCRdb keeps only in-frame clones here, not all; method: immunoSEQ multiplex PCR. Clonal size and the V and J genes are those of that table, whereas D and trimming came from the DNA. Of around 640,000 clones in the sample, 95% to 97% were seen once. Terminally differentiated effector memory CD45RA+ cells were excluded from the naive CD8 cells, which were CD45RO-negative and positively selected for CCR7.

The V call is TRBV4-2, the J call TRBJ1-1; tentative D call: TRBD1 (5 bases). What was sequenced was naive CD8+ T cells sorted from blood. The sequence came from a woman aged 30 to 39 in good health. The CDR3 protein is CASSQDRAGNTEAFF. The CDR3 region has the DNA TGTGCCAGCAGCCAAGACAGGGCGGGGAACACTGAAGCTTTCTTT.